The T cell receptor (beta chain) described here comes from a study of T cells in Graves' hyperthyroidism and ophthalmopathy. TCR beta CDR3 sequences were amplified from RNA transcripts. During a first-round RT-PCR of the TCR CDR3, the HTBI primer set was used. In TCRdb, the multiplex PCR reads were re-called with MiXCR into one record per CDR3 protein. This table has some 620,000 distinct CDR3 sequences, 15% to 20% appearing once. Newly diagnosed hyperthyroidism, duration under 2 months, in patients aged 18 to 65. The diagnoses drew upon clinical symptoms, serum thyroxine and TRAb, thyroid ultrasound and orbital computed tomography. There are 13 residues in the CDR3. Germline values: CDR1 MNHNS, CDR2 SASEGT. Between the trimmed V and J ends, which lost 5 bases and 5 bases, there was a span of 13 bases. General study points: Onset of ophthalmopathy came a median 6.5 months after the model predicted it.

In its sample, this clonotype was seen a few times. Antigen unknown. The receptor was isolated from a woman in her 30s with Graves' hyperthyroidism. The sequenced material came from blood. V and J are TRBV6-1 and TRBJ2-7, with D uncertain. The CDR3 reads CASSPLIRNEQYF. In DNA form, the CDR3 reads TGTGCCAGCAGTCCTCTCATACGTAACGAGCAGTACTTC.